A selection of T cell receptor beta chains follows, all from one sample in a study of response to subunit inactivated influenza vaccine. TCRdb redid the calling of the RT-PCR reads with MiXCR, one entry per CDR3 protein. The sample has 530,000 or so distinct CDR3 sequences; about 14% are singletons. Sequences were derived from PBMCs from blood, sampled 11 to 12 days after vaccination. The receptors were gathered from a man in his fifties who received an inactivated influenza vaccine. Both conserved end residues are part of each CDR3. The D gene is left open where the match is weak.

v_gene: TRBV6-2/TRBV6-3; j_gene: TRBJ2-7; d_gene: NA; CDR3aa: CASSYWNRDYGKYEQYF
v_gene: TRBV5-6; j_gene: TRBJ1-5; d_gene: TRBD1; CDR3aa: CASRKTGGDQPQHF
v_gene: TRBV12-3/TRBV12-4; j_gene: TRBJ2-3; d_gene: TRBD2; CDR3aa: CASSYLAGGSTDTQYF
v_gene: TRBV6-5; j_gene: TRBJ2-5; d_gene: NA; CDR3aa: CASSYLYRMGAGRETQYF
v_gene: TRBV12-3/TRBV12-4; j_gene: TRBJ2-7; d_gene: NA; CDR3aa: CASSLRRTAGAQYF
v_gene: TRBV4-3; j_gene: TRBJ2-2; d_gene: NA; CDR3aa: CASSQDPRLLSNTGELFF
v_gene: TRBV19; j_gene: TRBJ1-1; d_gene: NA; CDR3aa: CASSSVSGNTEAFF
v_gene: TRBV12-3/TRBV12-4; j_gene: TRBJ2-2; d_gene: NA; CDR3aa: CASSFSVRNTGELFF
v_gene: TRBV9; j_gene: TRBJ2-7; d_gene: NA; CDR3aa: CASSVGTGSEQYF
v_gene: TRBV7-9; j_gene: TRBJ2-3; d_gene: NA; CDR3aa: CASSSNLGRTDTQYF
v_gene: TRBV20-1; j_gene: TRBJ2-2; d_gene: NA; CDR3aa: CSARVNGGTGELFF
v_gene: TRBV20-1; j_gene: TRBJ2-1; d_gene: NA; CDR3aa: CSAQTRSRGDEQFF
v_gene: TRBV6-1; j_gene: TRBJ1-2; d_gene: NA; CDR3aa: CATEVGDTTNYGYTF
v_gene: TRBV12-3/TRBV12-4; j_gene: TRBJ2-1; d_gene: TRBD1; CDR3aa: CASSFWKATGRLNSYNEQFF
v_gene: TRBV7-3; j_gene: TRBJ2-3; d_gene: NA; CDR3aa: CASSRTGLHTDTQYF
v_gene: TRBV29-1; j_gene: TRBJ2-1; d_gene: NA; CDR3aa: CSVFGPNEQFF
v_gene: TRBV6-1; j_gene: TRBJ2-7; d_gene: NA; CDR3aa: CASRVGQRPYEQYF
v_gene: TRBV6-5; j_gene: TRBJ2-3; d_gene: NA; CDR3aa: CASSYRAASTDTQYF
v_gene: TRBV12-3/TRBV12-4; j_gene: TRBJ2-2; d_gene: TRBD1; CDR3aa: CASRPGTGRTGELFF
v_gene: TRBV15; j_gene: TRBJ2-7; d_gene: TRBD1; CDR3aa: CATSREDRGEQYF
v_gene: TRBV12-3/TRBV12-4; j_gene: TRBJ2-3; d_gene: TRBD1; CDR3aa: CASSLGRTGVRDTQYF
v_gene: TRBV7-9; j_gene: TRBJ2-1; d_gene: NA; CDR3aa: CASSREGGGYNEQFF
v_gene: TRBV10-3; j_gene: TRBJ2-1; d_gene: TRBD2; CDR3aa: CAIRSEGLAAHGEQFF
v_gene: TRBV10-3; j_gene: TRBJ1-2; d_gene: TRBD1; CDR3aa: CAISQPTGGNGYTF
v_gene: TRBV3-1; j_gene: TRBJ1-5; d_gene: NA; CDR3aa: CASSQGTANQPQHF
v_gene: TRBV30; j_gene: TRBJ2-2; d_gene: TRBD2; CDR3aa: CAWSTGLALPGELFF
v_gene: TRBV30; j_gene: TRBJ1-1; d_gene: NA; CDR3aa: CAWSVYTEAFF
v_gene: TRBV12-3/TRBV12-4; j_gene: TRBJ1-5; d_gene: TRBD1; CDR3aa: CASRPGTGGNQPQHF